The rows below give T cell receptor beta chains drawn from one sample of a study of response to subunit inactivated influenza vaccine. TCRdb reprocessed the RT-PCR reads with MiXCR, giving one entry per CDR3 protein. The sample includes roughly 170,000 distinct CDR3 sequences, approximately 8.7% of them seen just once. This sample comprised non-naive T cells sorted from PBMCs, obtained on the day of vaccination. These receptors came from a man aged 50 to 59 who received an inactivated influenza vaccine. Each CDR3 is given with its conserved first and last residue. A D gene is named only where the DNA matches it firmly. Only part of the rows carry a size: once, few, many, or a class if the clone is expanded.

D: -
V: TRBV7-2
J: TRBJ1-5
size: many
CDR3: CASSPTASNQPQHF
DNA: TGTGCCAGCAGCCCGACAGCGAGCAATCAGCCCCAGCATTTT

D: TRBD2
V: TRBV20-1
J: TRBJ2-1
size: few
CDR3: CSALTSGGYNEQFF
DNA: TGCAGTGCGCTTACTAGCGGGGGTTACAATGAGCAGTTCTTC

D: -
V: TRBV11-2
J: TRBJ1-5
size: -
CDR3: CASSLVSDGPQHF
DNA: TGTGCCAGCAGCTTAGTTTCAGACGGGCCCCAGCATTTT

D: -
V: TRBV6-2/TRBV6-3
J: TRBJ2-7
size: few
CDR3: CASRRTIHEQYF
DNA: TGTGCCAGCAGACGGACCATACACGAGCAGTACTTC

D: TRBD1
V: TRBV6-1
J: TRBJ1-6
size: few
CDR3: CASSPLTGGDSPLHF
DNA: TGTGCCAGCAGTCCACTGACAGGGGGCGATTCACCCCTCCACTTT

D: TRBD1
V: TRBV28
J: TRBJ2-7
size: medium-sized
CDR3: CASSSRGTGNYEQYF
DNA: TGTGCCAGCAGTTCCCGGGGGACAGGGAACTACGAGCAGTACTTC

D: TRBD2
V: TRBV11-2
J: TRBJ2-3
size: few
CDR3: CASSSGLAGGSYRTDTQYF
DNA: TGTGCCAGCAGCTCAGGACTAGCGGGGGGGTCCTATCGCACAGATACGCAGTATTTT

D: -
V: TRBV2
J: TRBJ2-2
size: few
CDR3: CASRVQLHTGTGELFF
DNA: TGTGCCAGCAGGGTACAGTTGCATACAGGGACCGGGGAGCTGTTTTTT

D: -
V: TRBV5-1
J: TRBJ2-6
size: few
CDR3: CATATTAGANVLTF
DNA: TGCGCCACCGCGACCACAGCTGGGGCCAACGTCCTGACTTTC

D: -
V: TRBV10-3
J: TRBJ2-3
size: many
CDR3: CAISESGGPSTDTQYF
DNA: TGTGCCATCAGTGAGTCGGGGGGGCCTAGCACAGATACGCAGTATTTT

D: TRBD1
V: TRBV5-1
J: TRBJ1-2
size: -
CDR3: CASSSTGGVGYTF
DNA: TGCGCCAGCAGCTCGACAGGGGGCGTTGGCTACACCTTC

D: TRBD2
V: TRBV28
J: TRBJ2-1
size: few
CDR3: CASKIAGEYNEQFF
DNA: TGTGCCAGCAAAATAGCGGGGGAATACAATGAGCAGTTCTTC

D: -
V: TRBV28
J: TRBJ2-7
size: many
CDR3: CASTGPKEGISYEQYF
DNA: TGTGCCAGCACTGGACCCAAAGAGGGGATATCCTACGAGCAGTACTTC

D: -
V: TRBV7-2
J: TRBJ2-6
size: many
CDR3: CATSGSGANVLTF
DNA: TGTGCAACCTCTGGCTCTGGGGCCAACGTCCTGACTTTC

D: TRBD2
V: TRBV12-3/TRBV12-4
J: TRBJ2-2
size: -
CDR3: CASSPRRRRERNTGELFF
DNA: TGTGCCAGCAGCCCGCGGCGGAGGCGGGAGCGAAACACCGGGGAGCTGTTTTTT

D: -
V: TRBV10-3
J: TRBJ1-5
size: few
CDR3: CAISESRDGPNQPQHF
DNA: TGTGCCATCAGTGAGTCCCGGGACGGCCCCAATCAGCCCCAGCATTTT

D: -
V: TRBV4-1
J: TRBJ1-1
size: many
CDR3: CASSLSVVVVNTEAFF
DNA: TGCGCCAGCAGCCTTAGCGTGGTGGTCGTGAACACTGAAGCTTTCTTT

D: -
V: TRBV24-1
J: TRBJ1-1
size: -
CDR3: CATYTGRTNTEAFF
DNA: TGTGCCACCTATACAGGGAGGACGAACACTGAAGCTTTCTTT

D: -
V: TRBV12-3/TRBV12-4
J: TRBJ2-6
size: many
CDR3: CASKPSSGANVLTF
DNA: TGTGCCAGCAAGCCTAGCTCTGGGGCCAACGTCCTGACTTTC

D: TRBD1
V: TRBV9
J: TRBJ1-1
size: -
CDR3: CASSPWTGPNTEAFF
DNA: TGTGCCAGCAGCCCTTGGACAGGCCCCAACACTGAAGCTTTCTTT

D: TRBD2
V: TRBV12-3/TRBV12-4
J: TRBJ2-3
size: few
CDR3: CASSLGGRNTQYF
DNA: TGTGCCAGCAGTTTGGGCGGGAGGAATACGCAGTATTTT

D: -
V: TRBV30
J: TRBJ2-1
size: -
CDR3: CAWRGVTLRGNEQFF
DNA: TGTGCCTGGAGAGGAGTGACGCTAAGGGGGAATGAGCAGTTCTTC

D: TRBD1
V: TRBV29-1
J: TRBJ2-2
size: many
CDR3: CSVARTGGVGNTGELFF
DNA: TGCAGCGTTGCCCGGACAGGGGGCGTCGGAAACACCGGGGAGCTGTTTTTT

D: TRBD2
V: TRBV6-2/TRBV6-3
J: TRBJ2-3
size: -
CDR3: CASSSSLAGGPDTQYF
DNA: TGTGCCAGCAGTTCCTCACTAGCGGGAGGTCCCGATACGCAGTATTTT

D: TRBD2
V: TRBV20-1
J: TRBJ2-7
size: -
CDR3: CSARDSGGVAHEQYF
DNA: TGCAGTGCTAGAGATAGTGGGGGGGTCGCCCACGAGCAGTACTTC

D: TRBD1
V: TRBV7-2
J: TRBJ2-5
size: many
CDR3: CASSRGQLETQYF
DNA: TGTGCCAGCAGCCGGGGACAGTTGGAGACCCAGTACTTC

D: TRBD2
V: TRBV19
J: TRBJ2-6
size: -
CDR3: CASNLLAGTDSGANVLTF
DNA: TGTGCCAGTAACCTACTAGCGGGTACCGACTCTGGGGCCAACGTCCTGACTTTC

D: TRBD2
V: TRBV2
J: TRBJ2-1
size: -
CDR3: CAISLGASGFNYNEQFF
DNA: TGTGCCATCTCTCTCGGGGCTAGCGGGTTCAACTACAATGAGCAGTTCTTC

D: -
V: TRBV5-5
J: TRBJ2-3
size: many
CDR3: CASSFPPVRSDTQYF
DNA: TGTGCCAGCAGCTTCCCCCCGGTGCGGTCAGATACGCAGTATTTT

D: TRBD1
V: TRBV29-1
J: TRBJ1-2
size: many
CDR3: CSAGQGTGYGYTF
DNA: TGCAGCGCCGGACAGGGGACTGGCTATGGCTACACCTTC

D: TRBD1
V: TRBV20-1
J: TRBJ2-5
size: few
CDR3: CSALQQGWRETQYF
DNA: TGCAGTGCTTTACAACAGGGGTGGCGGGAGACCCAGTACTTC

D: -
V: TRBV12-3/TRBV12-4
J: TRBJ2-7
size: many
CDR3: CASSPGPVRQYF
DNA: TGTGCCAGCAGTCCCGGGCCCGTGCGGCAGTACTTC

D: TRBD1
V: TRBV20-1
J: TRBJ1-1
size: few
CDR3: CSARRQGRGNTEAFF
DNA: TGCAGTGCTAGACGACAGGGGAGGGGGAACACTGAAGCTTTCTTT

D: -
V: TRBV12-3/TRBV12-4
J: TRBJ1-6
size: few
CDR3: CASSLAGPGNSPLHF
DNA: TGTGCCAGCAGTTTAGCGGGCCCCGGAAATTCACCCCTCCACTTT

D: -
V: TRBV19
J: TRBJ2-2
size: many
CDR3: CASSPAGRGTGELFF
DNA: TGTGCCAGTAGTCCCGCAGGGAGAGGCACCGGGGAGCTGTTTTTT

D: -
V: TRBV5-5
J: TRBJ1-4
size: -
CDR3: CARSHGHNEKLFF
DNA: TGTGCCAGGAGCCACGGGCATAATGAAAAACTGTTTTTT

D: -
V: TRBV28
J: TRBJ1-5
size: many
CDR3: CASSWDSNQPQHF
DNA: TGTGCCAGCAGTTGGGATAGCAATCAGCCCCAGCATTTT

D: -
V: TRBV20-1
J: TRBJ1-5
size: few
CDR3: CSAEGGYQPQHF
DNA: TGCAGTGCTGAGGGGGGGTACCAGCCCCAGCATTTT

D: -
V: TRBV6-1
J: TRBJ2-4
size: many
CDR3: CASSVGGGGDIQYF
DNA: TGTGCCAGCAGTGTCGGGGGCGGTGGGGACATTCAGTACTTC

D: -
V: TRBV5-3
J: TRBJ2-1
size: -
CDR3: CAMSPDRFYNEQFF
DNA: TGTGCCATGAGCCCTGACCGGTTCTACAATGAGCAGTTCTTC

D: -
V: TRBV28
J: TRBJ2-7
size: many
CDR3: CASSGTGSSYEQYF
DNA: TGTGCCAGCAGTGGGACGGGAAGCTCCTACGAGCAGTACTTC

D: -
V: TRBV20-1
J: TRBJ1-3
size: -
CDR3: CSATTPGQILGNTIYF
DNA: TGCAGTGCCACTACGCCAGGACAGATCCTTGGAAACACCATATATTTT

D: -
V: TRBV20-1
J: TRBJ1-2
size: -
CDR3: CSATHGYTF
DNA: TGCAGTGCCACACATGGCTACACCTTC

D: TRBD1
V: TRBV15
J: TRBJ2-1
size: many
CDR3: CATSRIGTGGYNEQFF
DNA: TGTGCCACCAGCAGAATAGGGACAGGGGGGTACAATGAGCAGTTCTTC

D: TRBD2
V: TRBV28
J: TRBJ2-5
size: few
CDR3: CASSLGGSGRRETQYF
DNA: TGTGCCAGCAGTTTGGGTGGTAGCGGGAGACGGGAGACCCAGTACTTC

D: -
V: TRBV21-1
J: TRBJ2-3
size: -
CDR3: CASSRQCSADTQYF
DNA: TGTGCCAGCAGTCGACAGTGTTCTGCAGATACGCAGTATTTT

D: -
V: TRBV28
J: TRBJ2-7
size: few
CDR3: CASSLHPARYEQYF
DNA: TGTGCCAGCAGTCTTCATCCCGCCCGGTACGAGCAGTACTTC

D: -
V: TRBV6-2/TRBV6-3
J: TRBJ2-2
size: many
CDR3: CASKGSVPGELFF
DNA: TGTGCCAGCAAAGGGTCTGTACCCGGGGAGCTGTTTTTT

D: -
V: TRBV7-8
J: TRBJ2-7
size: few
CDR3: CASSRGTAGTYEQYF
DNA: TGTGCCAGCAGCCGTGGTACGGCGGGGACCTACGAGCAGTACTTC

D: -
V: TRBV5-5
J: TRBJ2-7
size: few
CDR3: CASSLEGTKVHEQYF
DNA: TGTGCCAGCAGCTTGGAAGGGACAAAGGTGCACGAGCAGTACTTC

D: -
V: TRBV27
J: TRBJ1-1
size: -
CDR3: CASSEGFNTEAFF
DNA: TGTGCCAGCAGTGAAGGGTTTAACACTGAAGCTTTCTTT

D: -
V: TRBV5-8
J: TRBJ1-2
size: -
CDR3: CASSLVGNYGYTF
DNA: TGTGCCAGCAGCTTGGTCGGAAACTATGGCTACACCTTC

D: -
V: TRBV20-1
J: TRBJ2-1
size: few
CDR3: CSARDRRDSRYNEQFF
DNA: TGCAGTGCTAGAGACCGCCGGGACTCTAGATACAATGAGCAGTTCTTC

D: -
V: TRBV2
J: TRBJ2-3
size: many
CDR3: CASSEEILTDTQYF
DNA: TGTGCCAGCAGTGAAGAGATTCTCACAGATACGCAGTATTTT

D: -
V: TRBV20-1
J: TRBJ1-1
size: few
CDR3: CSAKRQLMNTEAFF
DNA: TGCAGTGCCAAACGACAGTTAATGAACACTGAAGCTTTCTTT